The 27 T cell receptor beta chains in this list originate from one sample, sequenced in a study of shared clonotypes between healthy human individuals. The method was immunoSEQ multiplex PCR; TCRdb's version includes in-frame clones alone and lacks a portion of them. The repertoire holds roughly 330,000 clones, over 65% seen once, with about 9.4% in the top ten. The sample comprised memory CD4+ T cells sorted from blood. Subset given: CD45RA-negative fraction. The receptors here all came from a man aged 25-45 years in good health.

The rearrangement uses TRBV2 and TRBJ1-3; D not resolved. The CDR3 loop spans 14 amino acids. CDR1 and CDR2 from the germline V gene are SNHLY and FYNNEI. Trimming cost V 4 bases and J 2 bases, with 9 bases left between them. In DNA, the CDR3 is TGTGCCAGCAGTGCCGGGGATCCTGGAAACACCATATATTTT. Amino acids: CASSAGDPGNTIYF. The variable domain in full, completed from reference TRBV2 and TRBJ1-3, reads EPEVTQTPSHQVTQMGQEVILRCVPISNHLYFYWYRQILGQKVEFLVSFYNNEISEKSEIFDDQFSVERPDGSNFTLKIRSTKLEDSAMYFCASSAGDPGNTIYFGEGSWLTVV.

In its sample, this clone was seen a few times. The chain couples TRBV7-9 to TRBJ2-1; D call uncertain. Trimming shortened V by 4 bases and J by 6 bases, and 7 bases separated the two germline ends. The germline gives CDR1 SEHNR, CDR2 FQNEAQ (reference sequence). CDR3 length equals 12 residues. The CDR3 sequence: CASSWDPNEQFF. CDR3 in DNA: TGTGCCAGCAGCTGGGATCCCAATGAGCAGTTCTTC.

This clone was seen just once. V gene TRBV7-2 combines with J gene TRBJ2-1; D not certain. Trimming shortened V by 4 bases and J by 4 bases, and 11 bases separated the two germline ends. Germline values: CDR1 SGHTA, CDR2 FQGNSA. The CDR3 is 14 residues long. The CDR3 sequence is CASSSLGSYNEQFF. The CDR3 coding sequence is TGTGCCAGCAGCTCCCTTGGTTCGTACAATGAGCAGTTCTTC.

The rearrangement joins TRBV7-3 to TRBJ2-6, with D unresolved. CDR1 is SGHTA and CDR2 is FQGTGA in the germline V gene. There are 15 residues in the CDR3. Between the trimmed V and J ends, which lost 0 bases and 0 bases, there was a span of 3 bases. CDR3 nucleotides: TGTGCCAGCAGCTTAACGGGCTCTGGGGCCAACGTCCTGACTTTC. This gives the protein CASSLTGSGANVLTF.

The chain links TRBV19 to TRBJ1-2, with 8 bases that match TRBD1. From germline, CDR1 is LNHDA and CDR2 SQIVND (reference sequence). The CDR3 consists of 15 residues. The ends lost 5 bases at V and 2 bases at J; junction bases unmatched: 7. CDR3 bases: TGTGCCAGTAGTCCAACCGGGACAGGCAACTATGGCTACACCTTC. This sequence encodes CASSPTGTGNYGYTF.

Notes on this clone: Compared with germline, one end of the junction differs, possibly owing to a read error. This sequence joins TRBV20-1 and TRBJ2-3; 9 bases are shared with TRBD1. This CDR3 comprises 10 residues. The germline V gene encodes CDR1 DFQATT and CDR2 SNEGSKA (reference sequence). In DNA form, the CDR3 reads TGCAGTGCTAGGGGACAGGGAGGTCATTTT. This codes for CSARGQGGHF.

This clone was observed a handful of times. The chain has TRBV28 and TRBJ2-7; TRBD1 might be the D (6 bases). This CDR3 is built from 14 residues. Germline CDR1 and CDR2: MDHEN and SYDVKM. The V and J ends lost 7 bases and 3 bases respectively, with 16 bases between them. CDR3 in DNA: TGTGCCAGCAACCAACAGGGTCGCGACTACGAGCAGTACTTC. It yields the protein CASNQQGRDYEQYF.

V is TRBV29-1 and J is TRBJ2-3, with TRBD1 matching over 9 bases. Germline CDR1 SQVTM, CDR2 ANQGSEA. The V and J ends lost 7 bases and 10 bases, in that order; junction bases with no gene match: 9. This CDR3 comprises 12 residues. CDR3 sequence reads: CSGASDRGAQYF. In nucleotides, the CDR3 is TGCAGCGGGGCCTCGGACAGGGGCGCGCAGTATTTT.

The CDR3 sequence is CASSFLAGGNEQFF. The CDR3 DNA sequence: TGTGCCAGCAGCTTTCTAGCGGGAGGCAATGAGCAGTTCTTC. The V gene is TRBV7-9, the J gene TRBJ2-1, with 11 bases matching TRBD2. V shed 3 bases and J 6 bases; nucleotides not matched to a gene: 1. Germline CDR1 SEHNR, CDR2 FQNEAQ (reference sequence). The CDR3 extends over 14 amino acids. Drawing the rest from reference TRBV7-9 and TRBJ2-1, the complete variable domain is DTGVSQNPRHKITKRGQNVTFRCDPISEHNRLYWYRQTLGQGPEFLTYFQNEAQLEKSRLLSDRFSAERPKGSFSTLEIQRTEQGDSAMYLCASSFLAGGNEQFFGPGTRLTVL.

The chain recombines TRBV10-2 with TRBJ2-6; 8 positions match TRBD2. Germline V gene data show CDR1 as WSHSY and CDR2 as SAAADI. The V segment lost 5 bases and the J segment 4 bases; nucleotides outside the gene matches: 10. The CDR3 covers 17 residues. The CDR3 DNA reads as TGCGCCAGCAGTAATCCTAGCGGGCCGGGAGGGGCCAACGTCCTGACTTTC. Amino acid sequence: CASSNPSGPGGANVLTF.

The gene calls are TRBV6-1 and TRBJ1-1, with D perhaps TRBD1 (6 bases). The CDR3 is 15 amino acids. CDR1 is MNHNS and CDR2 is SASEGT in the germline V gene. Trimming took 1 base from V and 1 from J, leaving 10 bases between them. CDR3 residues: CASSEGTATNTEAFF. CDR3 DNA sequence: TGTGCCAGCAGTGAAGGGACAGCGACGAACACTGAAGCTTTCTTT.

The chain recombines TRBV5-1 with TRBJ2-7; no clear D. The V and J ends lost 3 bases and 5 bases respectively, with 12 bases between them. The CDR3 is 13 amino acids. The V gene's germline CDR1 is SGHRS and CDR2 YFSETQ. The CDR3 DNA reads as TGCGCCAGCAGCTGGGGAACAGATAACGAGCAGTACTTC. As protein: CASSWGTDNEQYF.

The gene calls are TRBV14 and TRBJ2-5; D uncertain. The CDR3 sequence is 13 residues long. Germline V gene sequence: CDR1 SGHDN, CDR2 FVKESK. The V gene lost 1 base and the J gene lost 5 bases, with 8 bases spanning the gap. DNA for the CDR3: TGTGCCAGCAGCCAAGGTTTTTGGGAGACCCAGTACTTC. Translation: CASSQGFWETQYF.

Comments on this clone: A much more abundant neighbour one base away suggests this may be a read error. The V gene is TRBV5-4, the J gene TRBJ2-1; D is possibly TRBD1 (6 bases). The CDR3 has 16 residues. The germline CDR1 and CDR2 sequences are SGHNT and YYREEE (reference sequence). Trimming pared 6 bases from V and 3 bases from J, leaving 19 bases between. DNA of the CDR3: TGTGCCAGCAATAAGACCGGGACAAGAAACTACAATGAGCAGTTCTTC. Translated: CASNKTGTRNYNEQFF.

The chain recombines TRBV25-1 with TRBJ2-1; 8 nucleotides match TRBD2. Per the germline V gene, CDR1 is MGHDK and CDR2 is SYGVNS. The CDR3 covers 16 residues. The trim removed 5 bases at V and 4 bases at J, leaving 10 bases unmatched. As DNA, the CDR3 is TGTGCCAGCAGTCCCGCGATGCAGCGGGGGTACAATGAGCAGTTCTTC. This translates into CASSPAMQRGYNEQFF.

This sequence joins TRBV5-1 and TRBJ2-5; a weak D match, TRBD1 (6 bases). The CDR3 covers 15 residues. Trimming shortened V by 3 bases and J by 5 bases, and 17 bases separated the two germline ends. Germline V CDR1 and CDR2: SGHRS, YFSETQ. This CDR3 reads CASSSGTFGGETQYF. The CDR3 nucleotides are TGCGCCAGCAGCTCCGGGACATTTGGTGGGGAGACCCAGTACTTC.

This sequence joins TRBV7-2 and TRBJ1-3, with 7 nucleotides matching TRBD1. The CDR3 length is 13 residues. Trimming took 7 bases from V and 2 from J; bases not matched to a gene: 2. CDR1 SGHTA and CDR2 FQGNSA come from the germline V gene. The DNA for the CDR3 is TGTGCCAGCAAGACAGGGCCTGGAAACACCATATATTTT. Its protein product is CASKTGPGNTIYF. The whole variable domain, remainder taken from reference TRBV7-2 and TRBJ1-3, is GAGVSQSPSNKVTEKGKDVELRCDPISGHTALYWYRQSLGQGLEFLIYFQGNSAPDKSGLPSDRFSAERTGGSVSTLTIQRTQQEDSAVYLCASKTGPGNTIYFGEGSWLTVV.

The V and J genes are TRBV10-3 and TRBJ2-1; no reliable D call. Trimming removed 10 bases from V and 5 bases from J, with 9 bases in between. The CDR3 is made up of 11 amino acids. CDR1 is ENHRY and CDR2 is SYGVKD in the germline V gene. The CDR3 loop reads CATQGDNEQFF. In DNA form, the CDR3 reads TGTGCCACCCAAGGCGACAATGAGCAGTTCTTC.

The gene calls are TRBV7-2 and TRBJ1-2, with a tentative D call TRBD1 (5 bases). Deletions cut 0 bases from V and 4 bases from J, with 12 bases between. The CDR3 is 15 amino acids. CDR1 and CDR2 (germline): SGHTA, FQGNSA. This chain's CDR3 is CASSLAGREGYGYTF. The CDR3 DNA reads TGTGCCAGCAGCTTAGCGGGGCGGGAGGGCTATGGCTACACCTTC.

The chain joins TRBV19 to TRBJ1-5, with D perhaps matching TRBD1 (6 bases). V shed 11 bases and J shed 3 bases, with 17 bases lying between them. The V gene's germline CDR1 is LNHDA and CDR2 SQIVND (reference sequence). The CDR3 spans 14 residues. Written as DNA, the CDR3 is TGTGCCGCCGGGACATCAGGAGCCAATCAGCCCCAGCATTTT. Its translation: CAAGTSGANQPQHF.

V is TRBV28 and J is TRBJ2-5; the D gene is possibly TRBD1 (6 bases). Trimming removed 7 bases from V and 5 bases from J, with 20 bases in between. The CDR3 length is 15 residues. Per the germline V gene, CDR1 is MDHEN and CDR2 is SYDVKM. The CDR3 sequence: CASKLFQGLSETQYF. The CDR3 coding sequence is TGTGCCAGCAAGTTATTCCAGGGGTTGTCGGAGACCCAGTACTTC.

V gene TRBV7-9 combines with J gene TRBJ2-1; 8 positions match TRBD2. This CDR3 is built from 12 residues. Trimming at V came to 4 bases and at J to 15 bases, leaving 8 bases not matched to a gene. Germline lookup yields CDR1 SEHNR and CDR2 FQNEAQ (reference sequence). The DNA for the CDR3 is TGTGCCAGCAGCTCCCCAGCGGGAGAGGTGTTCTTC. This codes for CASSSPAGEVFF.

V gene TRBV28 combines with J gene TRBJ2-5; 8 nucleotides match TRBD1. Germline V lookup: CDR1 MDHEN, CDR2 SYDVKM. The CDR3 sequence is 14 residues long. The J segment lost 4 bases and the V segment lost 11 bases, leaving 12 bases of the junction unmatched. CDR3 amino acids: CASRPGQARETQYF. The CDR3 DNA follows: TGTGCCTCAAGGCCGGGACAGGCAAGAGAGACCCAGTACTTC.

The chain uses TRBV25-1 and TRBJ2-3, with D unclear. V was trimmed by 1 base and J by 5 bases, leaving 4 bases between them. Germline values: CDR1 MGHDK, CDR2 SYGVNS. The CDR3 spans 12 residues. Here the CDR3 DNA reads TGTGCCAGCAGTGAATGGCAAGATACGCAGTATTTT. This gives the protein CASSEWQDTQYF.

This chain links TRBV10-1 with TRBJ2-7, with 8 positions matching TRBD2. CDR1 and CDR2 (germline): WNHNN, SYGVQD (reference sequence). V lost 5 bases and J lost 2; bases outside the gene matches: 8. This CDR3 region has 15 residues. The CDR3 sequence is CASSPSGSPTYEQYF. DNA of the CDR3: TGCGCCAGCAGTCCGAGCGGGAGCCCTACCTACGAGCAGTACTTC.

This clone was counted a few times. The V call is TRBV6-5, the J call TRBJ2-1, with TRBD2 matching 10 bases. Germline-derived CDR1 and CDR2 are MNHEY and SVGAGI. CDR3 length: 15 amino acids. The V and J ends lost 0 bases and 7 bases, in that order; junction bases with no gene match: 3. CDR3 region: CASSYSLAGENEQFF. DNA of the CDR3: TGTGCCAGCAGTTACTCCCTAGCGGGAGAAAATGAGCAGTTCTTC.

The table lists this clone with a few counts. This chain uses TRBV14 with TRBJ1-2, with 8 nucleotides matching TRBD1. V was pared by 4 bases and J by 6 bases, with 7 bases of the junction left unmatched. The CDR3 runs to 14 residues. CDR1 is SGHDN, CDR2 FVKESK, per germline. CDR3 protein: CASSPPDRVHGYTF. The CDR3, as DNA: TGTGCCAGCAGCCCCCCGGACAGGGTCCATGGCTACACCTTC.